This entry concerns a single T cell receptor beta chain. The data stem from a study of blood T cell repertoires in COVID-19. Repertoires were generated with immunoSEQ multiplex PCR, while TCRdb's copy carries only in-frame clones and drops some. This table has some 64,000 clones, roughly 80% appearing once. Germline CDR1 reads SGHRS; CDR2 reads YFSETQ. The CDR3 sequence is 14 residues long. The V and J ends lost 5 bases and 0 bases respectively, with 9 bases between them. This sequence joins TRBV5-1 and TRBJ1-5, with D uncertain. Sequenced: peripheral blood. The TCR originated in an elderly woman with active or convalescent COVID-19. The CDR3 sequence is CASRWRYSNQPQHF. In nucleotides, the CDR3 is TGCGCCAGCAGATGGAGATATAGCAATCAGCCCCAGCATTTT.